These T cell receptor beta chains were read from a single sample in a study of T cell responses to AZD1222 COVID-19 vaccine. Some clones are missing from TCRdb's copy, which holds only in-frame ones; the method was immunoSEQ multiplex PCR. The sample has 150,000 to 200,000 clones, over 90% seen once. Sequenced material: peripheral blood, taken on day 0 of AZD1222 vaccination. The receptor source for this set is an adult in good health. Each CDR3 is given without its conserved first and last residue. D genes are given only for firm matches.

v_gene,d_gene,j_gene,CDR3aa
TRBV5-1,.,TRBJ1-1,ASSLGGGYTEAF
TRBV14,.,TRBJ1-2,ASSQESSYGYT
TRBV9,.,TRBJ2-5,ASSPQLRGETQY
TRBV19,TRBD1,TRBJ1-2,ASSMSTGGYGYT
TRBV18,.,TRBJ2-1,ASSSIRGAGEQF
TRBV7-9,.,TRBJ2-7,ASTLSWTQEQY
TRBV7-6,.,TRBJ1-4,ASSLGVGTSEKLF
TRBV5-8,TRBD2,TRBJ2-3,ASSFDTTSGSLDTQY
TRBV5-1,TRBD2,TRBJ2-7,ASSFTAGVPYEQY
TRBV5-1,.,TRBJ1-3,ASSLDGNTIY
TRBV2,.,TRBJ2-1,ASSKLANAYNEQF
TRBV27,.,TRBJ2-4,ASSTSGRPKVGSVGDIQY
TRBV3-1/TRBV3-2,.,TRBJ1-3,ASSQDLGAGNTIY
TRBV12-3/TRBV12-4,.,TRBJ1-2,ASSIDNYGYT
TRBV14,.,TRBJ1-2,ASSQDRGNYGYT
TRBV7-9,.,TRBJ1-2,ASTSRGGERGYT
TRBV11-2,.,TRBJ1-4,ASSPLGTEGEKLF
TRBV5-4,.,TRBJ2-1,ASTSLVGVSYNEQF
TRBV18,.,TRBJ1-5,ASSPDTGLSNQPQH
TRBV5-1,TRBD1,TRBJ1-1,ASSLTGGKTEAF
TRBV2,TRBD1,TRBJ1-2,ASTPTGGNYGYT
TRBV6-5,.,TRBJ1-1,ASSYSPLGGTEAF
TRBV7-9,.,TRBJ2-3,ASSLQSRDRTDTQY
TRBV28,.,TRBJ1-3,ASSLGNTIY
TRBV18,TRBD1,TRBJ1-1,ASSPGTGRPNTEAF
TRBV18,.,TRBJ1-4,ASSPPDGKLF